Listed below are T cell receptor beta chains from one sample, sequenced in a study of T cell responses to AZD1222 COVID-19 vaccine. Only in-frame clones appear in the TCRdb table, and some are missing; sequencing was by immunoSEQ multiplex PCR. The sample includes around 84,000 clones, 86% of them seen just once. The specimen was peripheral blood, collected on day 0 of AZD1222 vaccination. Receptors were obtained from an adult in good health. Both conserved end residues are part of each CDR3. Fields, in order: V gene, D gene, clone size, J gene, CDR3 protein, CDR3 DNA. D genes are given only for firm matches. The size of a clone is reported for some rows only, either as once, few or many, or as a class for expanded clones.

V: TRBV6-1
D: -
size: -
J: TRBJ1-4
CDR3: CASSERERYEKLFF
DNA: TGTGCCAGCAGTGAGCGGGAGAGGTATGAAAAACTGTTTTTT

V: TRBV15
D: -
size: few
J: TRBJ2-6
CDR3: CATSGRGPGANVLTF
DNA: TGTGCCACCAGCGGCCGAGGTCCTGGGGCCAACGTCCTGACTTTC

V: TRBV5-8
D: -
size: -
J: TRBJ1-1
CDR3: CASSNDRLVEAFF
DNA: TGTGCCAGCAGCAACGACAGGCTAGTCGAAGCTTTCTTT

V: TRBV7-2
D: -
size: -
J: TRBJ2-7
CDR3: CASSLGTLTYEQYF
DNA: TGTGCCAGCAGCTTAGGGACGCTTACCTACGAGCAGTACTTC

V: TRBV28
D: TRBD1
size: -
J: TRBJ1-4
CDR3: CASSLMGQGYEKLFF
DNA: TGTGCCAGCAGTTTAATGGGACAGGGGTATGAAAAACTGTTTTTT

V: TRBV20-1
D: TRBD1
size: -
J: TRBJ2-5
CDR3: CSASSTGGVGETQYF
DNA: TGCAGTGCTAGTTCCACAGGGGGCGTAGGAGAGACCCAGTACTTC

V: TRBV24-1
D: TRBD2
size: -
J: TRBJ2-1
CDR3: CATSDPTPLAGTYNEQFF
DNA: TGTGCCACCAGTGATCCCACACCACTAGCGGGGACTTACAATGAGCAGTTCTTC

V: TRBV2
D: TRBD2
size: -
J: TRBJ2-1
CDR3: CASSAGTSYNEQFF
DNA: TGTGCCAGCAGTGCCGGGACTAGCTACAATGAGCAGTTCTTC

V: TRBV6-2/TRBV6-3
D: -
size: -
J: TRBJ1-5
CDR3: CASSGPNYSNQPQHF
DNA: TGTGCCAGCAGCGGACCCAATTATAGCAATCAGCCCCAGCATTTT

V: TRBV5-4
D: TRBD1
size: once
J: TRBJ1-2
CDR3: CASSTPRQGSNYGYTF
DNA: TGTGCCAGCAGCACCCCGCGACAGGGGTCTAACTATGGCTACACCTTC

V: TRBV19
D: -
size: -
J: TRBJ2-1
CDR3: CASSGGWGNEQFF
DNA: TGTGCCAGTAGTGGAGGGTGGGGCAATGAGCAGTTCTTC

V: TRBV30
D: -
size: -
J: TRBJ1-6
CDR3: CAWRPDLASPLHF
DNA: TGTGCCTGGAGACCCGATTTGGCGTCACCCCTCCACTTT

V: TRBV10-2
D: -
size: -
J: TRBJ2-3
CDR3: CASSERSRPGDTDTQYF
DNA: TGCGCCAGCAGTGAGAGATCCAGGCCTGGGGACACAGATACGCAGTATTTT

V: TRBV6-5
D: TRBD1
size: -
J: TRBJ2-1
CDR3: CASSYPAGTGNNEQFF
DNA: TGTGCCAGCAGTTACCCGGCCGGGACAGGGAATAATGAGCAGTTCTTC

V: TRBV10-3
D: -
size: -
J: TRBJ1-1
CDR3: CAISQDRGSNTEAFF
DNA: TGTGCCATCAGTCAGGACAGAGGGTCAAACACTGAAGCTTTCTTT

V: TRBV7-2
D: -
size: once
J: TRBJ1-1
CDR3: CASRASLQNTEAFF
DNA: TGTGCCAGCAGAGCATCTTTGCAGAACACTGAAGCTTTCTTT